One and the same sample provided the 21 T cell receptor beta chains below, sequenced in a study of T cells in localized non-small cell lung cancer. The data were produced by immunoSEQ multiplex PCR, yet TCRdb's version contains in-frame clones alone and is incomplete. The sample includes 45,000 to 70,000 clones, 86% seen only once; the top ten take less than 6%. The sample in question was peripheral blood, obtained before any cancer treatment. All receptors derive from a woman aged 35 to 70 with stage I lung adenocarcinoma.

The chain uses TRBV5-1 and TRBJ2-7; 12 bases align to TRBD1. The trim removed 4 bases at V and 5 bases at J, leaving 4 bases unmatched. This CDR3 is built from 14 residues. CDR1 SGHRS and CDR2 YFSETQ come from the germline V gene. CDR3 nucleotide sequence: TGCGCCAGCAGCGAGGGACAGGGGGCACACGAGCAGTACTTC. Protein product: CASSEGQGAHEQYF. Variable domain in full (rest from reference TRBV5-1 and TRBJ2-7): KAGVTQTPRYLIKTRGQQVTLSCSPISGHRSVSWYQQTPGQGLQFLFEYFSETQRNKGNFPGRFSGRQFSNSRSEMNVSTLELGDSALYLCASSEGQGAHEQYFGPGTRLTVT.

J is TRBJ2-7 and V is TRBV5-1, with D unresolved. The V end was cut by 0 bases, the J end by 6 bases, with 10 bases between. The CDR3 contains 13 residues. Germline CDR1 SGHRS, CDR2 YFSETQ. The CDR3 coding sequence is TGCGCCAGCAGCTTGGACCCGGGTAGCGAGCAGTACTTC. Its translation: CASSLDPGSEQYF.

The V and J genes are TRBV5-1 and TRBJ2-2; unclear D gene. Trimming stripped 5 bases from V and 4 bases from J, with 9 bases between. The germline CDR1 and CDR2 sequences are SGHRS and YFSETQ. The CDR3 has 13 amino acids. CDR3 bases: TGCGCCAGCAGAGATAACCCCACCGGGGAGCTGTTTTTT. Its translation: CASRDNPTGELFF.

J is TRBJ1-1 and V is TRBV10-3, with D unresolved. The V gene lost 3 bases and the J gene lost 7 bases, with 9 bases spanning the gap. The CDR3 sequence is 12 residues long. Germline lookup yields CDR1 ENHRY and CDR2 SYGVKD. CDR3: CAISEGGREAFF. DNA of the CDR3: TGTGCCATCAGTGAAGGCGGTCGTGAAGCTTTCTTT.

This chain connects TRBV30 to TRBJ2-1, with 9 bases aligning to TRBD1. This CDR3 contains 14 residues. J was trimmed by 6 bases and V by 4 bases; bases with no gene match: 7. From germline, CDR1 is GTSNPN and CDR2 SVGIG (reference sequence). The CDR3 sequence: CAWKRDRVSNEQFF. The CDR3 DNA reads as TGTGCCTGGAAACGGGACAGGGTTTCCAATGAGCAGTTCTTC.

CDR3 DNA sequence: TGTGCCAGCAGCCACCGACTAGGGGGAAACACCATATATTTT. Translation gives CASSHRLGGNTIYF. The chain has TRBV7-2 and TRBJ1-3, with D unresolved. The length of the CDR3 is 14 residues. Trimming pared 5 bases from V and 4 bases from J, leaving 12 bases between. Germline V lookup: CDR1 SGHTA, CDR2 FQGNSA.

This chain uses TRBV4-3 with TRBJ1-4; D is uncertain. The germline gives CDR1 LGHNA, CDR2 YSLEER. V was shortened by 0 bases and J by 6 bases, with 11 bases between the two germline ends. This CDR3 contains 15 residues. CDR3 protein: CASSQDRILDEKLFF. DNA of the CDR3: TGCGCCAGCAGCCAAGATCGCATCTTAGATGAAAAACTGTTTTTT.

The V gene is TRBV4-3, the J gene TRBJ2-3; 12 nucleotides align to TRBD2. The length of the CDR3 is 18 residues. Per the germline V gene, CDR1 is LGHNA and CDR2 is YSLEER. V was clipped by 1 base and J by 4 bases; unmatched bases: 9. The DNA for the CDR3 is TGCGCCAGCAGCCAAGTAGTATCTAGCGGGGGGGCAGCAGATACGCAGTATTTT. The encoded protein is CASSQVVSSGGAADTQYF.

This sequence joins TRBV5-1 and TRBJ1-3; 7 bases agree with TRBD1. Germline trimming cut 4 bases from V and 4 bases from J; bases unmatched to any gene: 5. The CDR3 runs 14 residues. Germline CDR1 SGHRS, CDR2 YFSETQ. The CDR3: CASSMTGFGNTIYF. In DNA form, the CDR3 reads TGCGCCAGCAGCATGACAGGGTTCGGAAACACCATATATTTT.

This chain joins TRBV5-1 and TRBJ1-4; no reliable D call. CDR1 SGHRS and CDR2 YFSETQ come from the germline V gene. The V end was cut by 4 bases, the J end by 8 bases, with 12 bases between. The length of the CDR3 is 13 residues. CDR3 amino acids: CASSLEGPEKLFF. As DNA, the CDR3 is TGCGCCAGCAGCCTTGAGGGCCCCGAAAAACTGTTTTTT. Complete variable domain (other parts from reference TRBV5-1 and TRBJ1-4): KAGVTQTPRYLIKTRGQQVTLSCSPISGHRSVSWYQQTPGQGLQFLFEYFSETQRNKGNFPGRFSGRQFSNSRSEMNVSTLELGDSALYLCASSLEGPEKLFFGSGTQLSVL.

V is TRBV6-1 and J is TRBJ1-1, with D tentatively TRBD1 (6 bases). Germline V gene lookup returns CDR1 MNHNS and CDR2 SASEGT. The V gene lost 4 bases and the J gene lost 0 bases, with 12 bases spanning the gap. This CDR3 region has 15 residues. The CDR3 DNA reads TGTGCCAGCAGTGGAAACAGGGCGATGAACACTGAAGCTTTCTTT. Protein product: CASSGNRAMNTEAFF.

The rearrangement joins TRBV13 to TRBJ1-4; weak D call: TRBD1 (5 bases). Trimming cost V 3 bases and J 8 bases, with 16 bases left between them. From germline, CDR1 is PRHDT and CDR2 FYEKMQ (reference sequence). The CDR3 is 15 amino acids. The CDR3 DNA reads TGTGCCAGCAGCTTCACCGGGACTAGAGGAGAAAAACTGTTTTTT. This encodes CASSFTGTRGEKLFF. Variable domain in full (rest from reference TRBV13 and TRBJ1-4): AAGVIQSPRHLIKEKRETATLKCYPIPRHDTVYWYQQGPGQDPQFLISFYEKMQSDKGSIPDRFSAQQFSDYHSELNMSSLELGDSALYFCASSFTGTRGEKLFFGSGTQLSVL.

This chain links TRBV9 with TRBJ2-1; D may be TRBD2 (7 bases). Germline V CDR1 and CDR2: SGDLS, YYNGEE. V lost 4 bases and J 7 bases, leaving 18 bases between the germline ends. The CDR3 is 15 residues long. CDR3: CASSPASGQLNEQFF. In DNA, the CDR3 is TGTGCCAGCAGCCCTGCTAGCGGACAGCTGAATGAGCAGTTCTTC.

The chain employs TRBV2 and TRBJ1-2; D not certain. The germline gives CDR1 SNHLY, CDR2 FYNNEI. The CDR3 runs to 15 residues. Trimming cost V 7 bases and J 8 bases, with 23 bases left between them. The CDR3 reads CASTLETDSRPGYTF. CDR3 bases: TGTGCCAGCACTCTTGAGACGGATTCCAGGCCGGGCTACACCTTC.

This chain joins TRBV30 and TRBJ1-6, with D possibly being TRBD1 (5 bases). CDR1 is GTSNPN, CDR2 SVGIG, per germline (reference sequence). The CDR3 is 14 residues long. V was shortened by 0 bases and J by 7 bases, with 10 bases between the two germline ends. The CDR3 nucleotides read TGTGCCTGGAGTGTCAAGGGACTCAATTCACCCCTCCACTTT. It is translated as CAWSVKGLNSPLHF. Complete variable domain (other parts from reference TRBV30 and TRBJ1-6): SQTIHQWPATLVQPVGSPLSLECTVEGTSNPNLYWYRQAAGRGLQLLFYSVGIGQISSEVPQNLSASRPQDRQFILSSKKLLLSDSGFYLCAWSVKGLNSPLHFGNGTRLTVT.

The J gene is TRBJ2-3, the V gene TRBV15, with 10 bases lining up with TRBD1. Germline V lookup: CDR1 LNHNV, CDR2 YYDKDF (reference sequence). The CDR3 loop spans 17 amino acids. V gave up 6 bases and J gave up 4 bases; unmatched junction bases: 13. The CDR3 DNA reads TGTGCCACCAGTTTTCGGACAGGGGGTATATTTCCAGATACGCAGTATTTT. Its protein is CATSFRTGGIFPDTQYF.

This sequence joins TRBV5-1 and TRBJ2-7, with D perhaps matching TRBD1 or TRBD2 (6 bases each). The CDR3 totals 12 residues. CDR1 and CDR2 from the germline V gene are SGHRS and YFSETQ. Between the trimmed V and J ends, which lost 6 bases and 3 bases, there was a span of 10 bases. DNA of the CDR3: TGCGCCAGCACGGGGGCCCTCTACGAGCAGTACTTC. It codes for CASTGALYEQYF.

The rearrangement links TRBV7-2 to TRBJ2-5, with a possible D match to TRBD2 (5 bases). The CDR3 is made up of 14 amino acids. From germline, CDR1 is SGHTA and CDR2 FQGNSA. V lost 5 bases and J lost 2, with 12 bases in between. In DNA form, the CDR3 reads TGTGCCAGCAGCCCCTGGGGAGCTCAAGAGACCCAGTACTTC. This encodes CASSPWGAQETQYF.

This sequence joins TRBV7-2 and TRBJ1-6, with D possibly matching TRBD1 (5 bases). CDR3 length: 15 residues. V lost 5 bases, J lost 7 bases, and 15 bases lay in between. The germline V gene has CDR1 SGHTA and CDR2 FQGNSA. The CDR3 sequence is CASSRAGDRNSPLHF. CDR3 nucleotides: TGTGCCAGCAGCCGTGCGGGGGATAGGAATTCACCCCTCCACTTT.

The rearrangement joins TRBV29-1 to TRBJ2-5; perhaps TRBD1 as D (5 bases). Trimming stripped 7 bases from V and 5 bases from J, with 11 bases between. The CDR3 loop spans 11 amino acids. Germline V gene sequence: CDR1 SQVTM, CDR2 ANQGSEA. CDR3 protein: CSGTPGETQYF. Written as DNA, the CDR3 is TGCAGCGGGACCCCAGGGGAGACCCAGTACTTC.

This chain uses TRBV30 with TRBJ2-1, with 8 bases aligning to TRBD1. V was pared by 1 base and J by 9 bases, with 8 bases of the junction left unmatched. The CDR3 runs to 14 residues. Germline V gene sequence: CDR1 GTSNPN, CDR2 SVGIG (reference sequence). The CDR3 region is CAWSGTGKGLEQFF. As DNA, the CDR3 is TGTGCCTGGAGTGGGACAGGGAAGGGCCTTGAGCAGTTCTTC. Looking up the rest from reference TRBV30 and TRBJ2-1 gives the full variable domain: SQTIHQWPATLVQPVGSPLSLECTVEGTSNPNLYWYRQAAGRGLQLLFYSVGIGQISSEVPQNLSASRPQDRQFILSSKKLLLSDSGFYLCAWSGTGKGLEQFFGPGTRLTVL.